Listed below are T cell receptor beta chains from one sample, sequenced in a study of CD8 T cells in Susac syndrome. From the immunoSEQ multiplex PCR reads, TCRdb called clonotypes with MiXCR, one entry per CDR3 protein. This sample has under 200,000 distinct CDR3 sequences, with roughly 92% found just once. The material sequenced was CD4+ T cells from PBMCs. All receptors derive from a human donor with Susac syndrome. Each CDR3 is given with its conserved first and last residue. Fields, in order: V gene, D gene, clone size, J gene, CDR3 protein, CDR3 DNA. The D gene is left open where the match is weak. The listing skips clone size in some rows; elsewhere it reads once, few, many or a size class.

TRBV9	.	.	TRBJ2-7	CASSVAALPYEQYF	TGTGCCAGCAGCGTGGCGGCTTTACCCTACGAGCAGTACTTC
TRBV5-6	TRBD1	few	TRBJ2-5	CASSLGTGGETQYF	TGTGCCAGCAGCTTGGGTACAGGGGGAGAGACCCAGTACTTC
TRBV6-1	.	.	TRBJ2-2	CASTMRQSPKANTGELFF	TGTGCCAGCACTATGAGGCAGAGCCCTAAAGCGAACACCGGGGAGCTGTTTTTT
TRBV6-1	.	.	TRBJ1-5	CASRSYSQLSNQPQHF	TGTGCCAGCAGAAGCTATTCACAGCTTAGCAATCAGCCCCAGCATTTT
TRBV6-2/TRBV6-3	TRBD1	.	TRBJ1-1	CASTSPGSTGLNTEAFF	TGTGCCAGCACCTCACCGGGGTCGACAGGGCTGAACACTGAAGCTTTCTTT
TRBV30	TRBD1	.	TRBJ1-6	CAWTGQLNSPLHF	TGTGCCTGGACGGGACAGCTTAATTCACCCCTCCACTTT
TRBV7-9	.	.	TRBJ2-5	CASSLRGKQETQYF	TGTGCCAGCAGCTTAAGGGGGAAACAAGAGACCCAGTACTTC
TRBV20-1	TRBD1	.	TRBJ2-1	CSARAPGQGTYNEQFF	TGCAGTGCTAGGGCTCCGGGACAGGGGACCTACAATGAGCAGTTCTTC
TRBV7-2	TRBD1	.	TRBJ2-6	CASSPQTGVSGANVLTF	TGTGCCAGCAGCCCCCAGACAGGGGTATCTGGGGCCAACGTCCTGACTTTC
TRBV2	.	.	TRBJ1-1	CASSEGWPLGTEAFF	TGTGCCAGCAGTGAGGGATGGCCTTTAGGCACTGAAGCTTTCTTT
TRBV6-5	TRBD1	.	TRBJ2-7	CASRLGQGSVEQYF	TGTGCCAGCAGACTGGGACAGGGATCGGTCGAGCAGTACTTC
TRBV24-1	.	.	TRBJ1-3	CATSALWTKGNTIYF	TGTGCCACCAGTGCCCTCTGGACAAAAGGAAACACCATATATTTT
TRBV20-1	TRBD1	.	TRBJ2-5	CSARDGTGGEKTQYF	TGCAGTGCTAGAGACGGGACAGGGGGCGAGAAGACCCAGTACTTC
TRBV28	TRBD1	.	TRBJ1-5	CASSFRAGTGNQPQHF	TGTGCCAGCAGTTTCCGCGCCGGGACAGGGAATCAGCCCCAGCATTTT
TRBV2	.	once	TRBJ1-2	CASEPLPNYGYTF	TGTGCCAGCGAGCCGTTACCCAACTATGGCTACACCTTC
TRBV29-1	.	.	TRBJ1-1	CSVPGRTEAFF	TGCAGCGTTCCCGGGAGGACTGAAGCTTTCTTT
TRBV5-1	.	.	TRBJ2-7	CASSLPGDEQYF	TGCGCCAGCAGCTTGCCCGGGGACGAGCAGTACTTC
TRBV15	TRBD1	.	TRBJ2-2	CATSREGQVTGELFF	TGTGCCACCAGCAGAGAGGGACAGGTAACCGGGGAGCTGTTTTTT
TRBV7-9	TRBD1	.	TRBJ1-1	CASREGQGIRTEAFF	TGTGCCAGCAGAGAGGGACAGGGGATTAGGACTGAAGCTTTCTTT
TRBV4-2	TRBD1	.	TRBJ1-5	CASSQRQGTMNQPQHF	TGTGCCAGCAGCCAACGACAGGGGACCATGAATCAGCCCCAGCATTTT
TRBV18	.	few	TRBJ1-4	CASSPRDEKLFF	TGTGCCAGCAGCCCACGTGATGAAAAACTGTTTTTT
TRBV7-8	TRBD1	.	TRBJ2-7	CASSGRTGTPSDEQYF	TGTGCCAGCAGCGGCAGGACAGGGACGCCCTCGGACGAGCAGTACTTC
TRBV6-2/TRBV6-3	.	.	TRBJ1-5	CASSFRNHPQHF	TGTGCCAGCAGTTTCAGGAATCACCCCCAGCATTTT
TRBV9	.	.	TRBJ1-1	CASSPPEVMNTEAFF	TGTGCCAGCAGCCCCCCGGAGGTGATGAACACTGAAGCTTTCTTT
TRBV20-1	TRBD1	.	TRBJ1-5	CSAGGQTNQPQHF	TGCAGTGCTGGGGGACAGACCAATCAGCCCCAGCATTTT
TRBV11-2	.	.	TRBJ1-1	CASSLDTESTEAFF	TGTGCCAGCAGCTTAGATACAGAAAGCACTGAAGCTTTCTTT
TRBV12-3/TRBV12-4	.	.	TRBJ2-3	CASSPDSPQYF	TGTGCCAGCAGCCCGGACAGCCCGCAGTATTTT
TRBV3-1	TRBD1	.	TRBJ1-5	CASSQGHPGQGANQPQHF	TGTGCCAGCAGCCAAGGACACCCGGGACAGGGGGCGAATCAGCCCCAGCATTTT
TRBV25-1	.	once	TRBJ1-2	CASSEYYHGYTF	TGTGCCAGCAGTGAATATTACCATGGCTACACCTTC
TRBV25-1	TRBD1	.	TRBJ2-7	CATTGQGGYEQYF	TGTGCCACAACGGGACAGGGGGGATACGAGCAGTACTTC
TRBV10-2	.	.	TRBJ2-7	CASSDRAYEQYF	TGCGCCAGCAGTGACAGGGCCTACGAGCAGTACTTC
TRBV20-1	.	.	TRBJ1-2	CSAREQNYGYTF	TGCAGTGCTAGAGAACAAAACTATGGCTACACCTTC
TRBV4-1	.	.	TRBJ1-5	CASSLSGGVNQPQHF	TGCGCCAGCAGCCTCTCCGGGGGTGTCAATCAGCCCCAGCATTTT
TRBV7-2	.	.	TRBJ2-4	CASSFSDRNIQYF	TGTGCCAGCAGCTTCTCGGACAGAAACATTCAGTACTTC
TRBV20-1	.	.	TRBJ2-7	CSAPNTLGAYYEQYF	TGCAGTGCCCCAAACACCCTAGGGGCCTACTACGAGCAGTACTTC
TRBV29-1	.	.	TRBJ2-1	CSGRNGLNNEQFF	TGCAGCGGAAGGAACGGGTTAAACAATGAGCAGTTCTTC
TRBV2	.	.	TRBJ2-5	CASGTHGGETQYF	TGTGCCAGCGGAACCCATGGAGGGGAGACCCAGTACTTC
TRBV24-1	.	.	TRBJ2-1	CATSDPREGSYNEQFF	TGTGCCACCAGTGACCCCAGAGAGGGCTCCTACAATGAGCAGTTCTTC
TRBV9	.	.	TRBJ2-2	CASSRQMNTGELFF	TGTGCCAGCAGTCGACAGATGAACACCGGGGAGCTGTTTTTT
TRBV9	.	.	TRBJ2-1	CASSPSGTGDRTEQFF	TGTGCCAGCAGCCCCAGCGGAACTGGGGACCGGACTGAGCAGTTCTTC
TRBV4-2	TRBD2	.	TRBJ2-5	CASSQPHSGGQETQYF	TGTGCCAGCAGCCAACCCCACTCGGGAGGTCAGGAGACCCAGTACTTC
TRBV12-3/TRBV12-4	TRBD1	.	TRBJ2-7	CAGADREDYEQYF	TGTGCCGGGGCGGACAGGGAAGACTACGAGCAGTACTTC
TRBV20-1	.	.	TRBJ1-6	CSARDPSSPYNSPLHF	TGCAGTGCTAGAGACCCTTCGAGCCCTTATAATTCACCCCTCCACTTT
TRBV3-1	TRBD1	.	TRBJ1-2	CASSHQGATNGYTF	TGTGCCAGCAGCCATCAGGGGGCTACGAATGGCTACACCTTC
TRBV21-1	.	.	TRBJ1-2	CASSKGPPGYTF	TGTGCCAGCAGCAAAGGGCCCCCTGGCTACACCTTC
TRBV7-2	.	.	TRBJ2-3	CASSLRSSDTQYF	TGTGCCAGCAGCCTTAGATCCTCAGATACGCAGTATTTT